Below, one T cell receptor (beta chain) is given with its context. Germline assignment: CDR1 DFQATT and CDR2 SNEGSKA (reference sequence). The CDR3 is 11 residues long. This sample is part of a study of blood T cell repertoires in COVID-19. Study at large: Donors in the United States, Italy and Spain gave samples during acute or convalescent COVID-19. PBMCs, B-cell-depleted T cells, or T cells provided the cDNA or gDNA that made up the material.

Methods used by the authors: Amplification of reference gene primers provided the estimated nucleated cell counts. The repertoire was sequenced with immunoSEQ multiplex PCR; TCRdb's copy has only in-frame clones and lacks some. That table supplies the V and J calls and clone size; D and trimming were determined from the DNA. Among tens of thousands of clones listed, around 90% were seen once. The Seattle site enrolled patients during active infection and followed them longitudinally. The clonotype comes from a man in his fifties with COVID-19, enrolled during active disease. This chain joins TRBV20-1 and TRBJ1-2; D is unclear. Sequencing was done on a sample of peripheral blood. The DNA for the CDR3 is TGCAGGGCAGACTATAACTATGGCTACACCTTC. Its protein is CRADYNYGYTF.